In its sample, the clone carrying this T cell receptor beta chain was seen many times. Trimming took off 5 bases at V and 5 bases at J, with 11 bases between the two ends. CDR3 length equals 13 residues. CDR1 and CDR2 from the germline V gene are SGHRS and YFSETQ. This entry is derived from a study of T-cell reconstitution after alpha-beta-depleted transplantation in children. Unique molecular identifiers featured in how the TCRbeta library was prepared. MiXCR, applied by TCRdb to the PCR reads, yields one record per CDR3 protein. The table lists about 690,000 distinct CDR3 sequences, around 17% of them singletons.

The sample consisted of PBMCs from the stem cell graft donor, taken from the stem cell graft. The TCR comes from a human donor who donated a stem cell graft to a child with acute myeloid leukemia. The rearrangement joins TRBV5-1 to TRBJ2-1; D not certain. The CDR3 spells CASRTRRDNEQFF. The DNA of the CDR3 is TGCGCCAGCAGGACACGCCGGGACAATGAGCAGTTCTTC.